This T cell receptor (beta chain) stems from a study of shared clonotypes between healthy human individuals. Assay used: immunoSEQ multiplex PCR; TCRdb lists only in-frame clones, some missing. The data hold 550,000 to 650,000 clones, with roughly 95% observed a single time. Naivety among CD8 cells was defined by CD45RO negativity and positive CCR7 selection, thereby excluding terminally differentiated effector memory CD45RA+ cells. This CDR3 comprises 16 residues. CDR1 and CDR2 from the germline V gene are SGHRS and YFSETQ. The V and J ends lost 4 bases and 3 bases, in that order; junction bases with no gene match: 10.

V is TRBV5-1 and J is TRBJ1-5; 7 nucleotides align to TRBD1. Specimen: naive CD8+ T cells sorted from blood. This TCR derives from a woman aged 30 to 39 in good health. The CDR3 region has the DNA TGCGCCAGCAGCCGGGGACAGCCCAGCCACAATCAGCCCCAGCATTTT. The encoded protein is CASSRGQPSHNQPQHF. The whole variable domain, remainder taken from reference TRBV5-1 and TRBJ1-5, is KAGVTQTPRYLIKTRGQQVTLSCSPISGHRSVSWYQQTPGQGLQFLFEYFSETQRNKGNFPGRFSGRQFSNSRSEMNVSTLELGDSALYLCASSRGQPSHNQPQHFGDGTRLSIL.